A selection of T cell receptor beta chains follows, all from one sample in a study of CD8 T cells in ankylosing spondylitis. TCRdb fed the 5' RACE reads into MiXCR, producing one record per CDR3 protein. This table has about 220,000 distinct CDR3 sequences, about 10% appearing once. The sequencing input was blood, either unsorted or a sorted T cell fraction (not recorded which). These receptors came from a male donor with ankylosing spondylitis or in good health (not recorded which). CDR3s include the opening cysteine and the closing phenylalanine or tryptophan. D genes are given only for firm matches. Where a row states a size, it is once, few, many or the class of an expanded clone; other rows omit it.

abundance,d_gene,v_gene,len,j_gene,CDR3nt,CDR3aa
many,-,TRBV12-3/TRBV12-4,16,TRBJ2-6,TGTGCCAGCAGTTTAGGGTTCCGCTTTGGGGCCAACGTCCTGACTTTC,CASSLGFRFGANVLTF
many,TRBD2,TRBV9,16,TRBJ2-1,TGTGCCAGCAGCCTTACGGGGGGGACCCCCTACAATGAGCAGTTCTTC,CASSLTGGTPYNEQFF
many,TRBD1,TRBV20-1,15,TRBJ2-2,TGCAGTGCTTTTGACAGGGGAATCTCTAACGGGGAGCTGTTTTTT,CSAFDRGISNGELFF
many,-,TRBV5-1,15,TRBJ2-7,TGCGCCAGCAGCGTGTGGTCAGGCGATCGGGACGAGCAGTACTTC,CASSVWSGDRDEQYF
many,-,TRBV6-1,13,TRBJ1-4,TGTGCCACCACGGGCGGGTACAATGAAAAACTGTTTTTT,CATTGGYNEKLFF
many,-,TRBV4-2,15,TRBJ2-5,TGTGCCAGCAGCCGGACTTATTCATTTCAAGAGACCCAGTACTTC,CASSRTYSFQETQYF
many,-,TRBV20-1,16,TRBJ2-3,TGCAGTGCTAGAGATCCCTCAGCGGAGTCCACAGATACGCAGTATTTT,CSARDPSAESTDTQYF
many,TRBD1,TRBV29-1,12,TRBJ2-3,TGCAGCGTTGATAGACAGGGAGATACGCAGTATTTT,CSVDRQGDTQYF
few,TRBD2,TRBV20-1,16,TRBJ2-3,TGCAGTGCTAATATCGGGACTAGCGGGGGCACAGATACGCAGTATTTT,CSANIGTSGGTDTQYF
-,TRBD1,TRBV3-1,14,TRBJ2-7,TGTGCCAGCAGCCGCAGCGCGCAGGGGGCCGAGCAGTACTTC,CASSRSAQGAEQYF
few,TRBD2,TRBV12-3/TRBV12-4,13,TRBJ2-7,TGTGCCAGCAAGGCGGGGGGGTCCTACGAGCAGTACTTC,CASKAGGSYEQYF
-,TRBD1,TRBV27,15,TRBJ1-5,TGTGCCAGCAGACCCGGGACAGACGGGAGTCAGCCCCAGCATTTT,CASRPGTDGSQPQHF
many,TRBD1,TRBV19,14,TRBJ2-7,TGTGCCAGTAGTACGGACAGGTGGGCCTACGAGCAGTACTTC,CASSTDRWAYEQYF
many,-,TRBV7-3,14,TRBJ2-3,TGTGCCAGCAGCTCCCGTCGGGTCACAGATACGCAGTATTTT,CASSSRRVTDTQYF
many,-,TRBV5-1,18,TRBJ1-3,TGCGCCAGCAGCTTGGCCTCGGGTAGTACGTTTTCTGGAAACACCATATATTTT,CASSLASGSTFSGNTIYF
-,-,TRBV7-6,14,TRBJ1-1,TGTGCCAGCAGCCCTAGCGGGCGGCACACTGAAGCTTTCTTT,CASSPSGRHTEAFF
many,-,TRBV28,14,TRBJ2-3,TGTGCCACCTCTGCGACAGGAAACACAGATACGCAGTATTTT,CATSATGNTDTQYF
many,-,TRBV7-9,13,TRBJ1-2,TGTGCCAGAAGCCCGGGCCAAGGCTATGGCTACACCTTC,CARSPGQGYGYTF
few,-,TRBV24-1,14,TRBJ2-2,TGTGCCACCAGTGAATTTGGAGGGACCGGGGAGCTGTTTTTT,CATSEFGGTGELFF
many,TRBD1,TRBV5-1,20,TRBJ1-3,TGCGCCAGCAGCTCCAGGAGTCCCGGGACAGGGACCGACTCTGGAAACACCATATATTTT,CASSSRSPGTGTDSGNTIYF
many,-,TRBV18,16,TRBJ1-1,TGTGCCAGCTCACCAACGGCAGGGAACTTGAACACTGAAGCTTTCTTT,CASSPTAGNLNTEAFF
many,TRBD1,TRBV9,16,TRBJ1-3,TGTGCCAGCAGCGCTGGGACAGCTTGGACTGGAAACACCATATATTTT,CASSAGTAWTGNTIYF
many,TRBD2,TRBV20-1,15,TRBJ2-5,TGCAGTGCTAGCGAACGCGGGGGGGCAGTAGAGACCCAGTACTTC,CSASERGGAVETQYF
many,-,TRBV3-1,14,TRBJ2-5,TGTGCCAGCAGCCAAGTACGTGGGGCGGAGACCCAGTACTTC,CASSQVRGAETQYF
many,-,TRBV24-1,13,TRBJ1-2,TGTGCCACCAGTGATAAGCCTAACTATGGCTACACCTTC,CATSDKPNYGYTF
many,-,TRBV24-1,15,TRBJ2-7,TGTGCCACCAGTGACCCCGGGACGGTATCCGACGAGCAGTACTTC,CATSDPGTVSDEQYF
many,TRBD2,TRBV3-1,15,TRBJ2-5,TGTGCCAGCAGGGGGACTAGCGGGGGGGCAGGGACCCAGTACTTC,CASRGTSGGAGTQYF